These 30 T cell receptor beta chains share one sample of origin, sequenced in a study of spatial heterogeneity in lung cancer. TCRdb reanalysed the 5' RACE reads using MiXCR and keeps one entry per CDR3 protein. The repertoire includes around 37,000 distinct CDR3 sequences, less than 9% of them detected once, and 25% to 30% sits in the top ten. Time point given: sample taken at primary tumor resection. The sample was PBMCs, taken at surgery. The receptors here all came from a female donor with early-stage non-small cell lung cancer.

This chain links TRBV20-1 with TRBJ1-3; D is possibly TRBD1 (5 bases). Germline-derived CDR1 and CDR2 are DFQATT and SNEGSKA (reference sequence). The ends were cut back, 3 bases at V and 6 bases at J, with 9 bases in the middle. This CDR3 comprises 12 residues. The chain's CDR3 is CSASGTENTIYF. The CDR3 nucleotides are TGCAGTGCTAGCGGGACTGAAAACACCATATATTTT.

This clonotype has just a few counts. The CDR3, as DNA: TGCAGTGCCCTTGCTGAAGGGTTCGTCGGCTACACCTTC. Residues: CSALAEGFVGYTF. The J gene is TRBJ1-2, the V gene TRBV20-1; D not resolved. Looked up from germline, CDR1 is DFQATT and CDR2 is SNEGSKA (reference sequence). This CDR3 has 13 residues. Trimming removed 6 bases at V and 8 bases at J, with 19 bases between.

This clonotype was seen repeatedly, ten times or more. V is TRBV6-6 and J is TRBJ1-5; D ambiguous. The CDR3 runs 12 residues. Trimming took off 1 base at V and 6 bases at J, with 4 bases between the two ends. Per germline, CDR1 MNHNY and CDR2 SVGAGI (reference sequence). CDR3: CASSYFLQPQHF. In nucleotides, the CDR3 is TGTGCCAGCAGTTACTTCCTTCAGCCCCAGCATTTT.

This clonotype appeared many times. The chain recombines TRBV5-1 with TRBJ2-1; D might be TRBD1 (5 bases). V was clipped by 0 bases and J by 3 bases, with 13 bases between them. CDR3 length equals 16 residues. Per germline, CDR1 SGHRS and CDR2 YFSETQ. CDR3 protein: CASSLERRGFYNEQFF. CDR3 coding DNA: TGCGCCAGCAGCTTGGAAAGAAGGGGCTTCTACAATGAGCAGTTCTTC.

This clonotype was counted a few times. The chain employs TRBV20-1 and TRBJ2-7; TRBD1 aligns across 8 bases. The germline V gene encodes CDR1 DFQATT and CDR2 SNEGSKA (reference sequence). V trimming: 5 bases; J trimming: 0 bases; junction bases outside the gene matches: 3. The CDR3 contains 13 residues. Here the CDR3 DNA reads TGCAGTGCTCGACAGGGGTTCTCCTACGAGCAGTACTTC. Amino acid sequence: CSARQGFSYEQYF.

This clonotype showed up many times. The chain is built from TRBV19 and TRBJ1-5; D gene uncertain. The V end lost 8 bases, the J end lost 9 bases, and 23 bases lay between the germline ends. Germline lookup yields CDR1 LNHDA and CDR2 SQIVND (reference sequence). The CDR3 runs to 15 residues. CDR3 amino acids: CASSGGWSRRRPQHF. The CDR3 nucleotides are TGTGCCAGTTCAGGCGGCTGGAGCCGTAGGAGGCCCCAGCATTTT. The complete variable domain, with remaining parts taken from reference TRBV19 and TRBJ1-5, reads DGGITQSPKYLFRKEGQNVTLSCEQNLNHDAMYWYRQDPGQGLRLIYYSQIVNDFQKGDIAEGYSVSREKKESFPLTVTSAQKNPTAFYLCASSGGWSRRRPQHFGDGTRLSIL.

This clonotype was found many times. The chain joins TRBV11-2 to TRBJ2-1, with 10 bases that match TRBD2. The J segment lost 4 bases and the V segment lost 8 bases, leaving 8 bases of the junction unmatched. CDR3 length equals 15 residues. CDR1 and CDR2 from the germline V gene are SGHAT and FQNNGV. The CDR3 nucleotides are TGTGCCAGCGGACGAACTAGCGGGGATTACAATGAGCAGTTCTTC. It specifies CASGRTSGDYNEQFF.

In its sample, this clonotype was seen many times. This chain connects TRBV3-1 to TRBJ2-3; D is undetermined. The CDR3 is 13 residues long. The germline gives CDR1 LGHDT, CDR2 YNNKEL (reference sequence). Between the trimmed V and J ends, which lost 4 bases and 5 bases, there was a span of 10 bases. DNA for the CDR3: TGTGCCAGCAGCCTACCGTCAGGAGATACGCAGTATTTT. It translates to CASSLPSGDTQYF.

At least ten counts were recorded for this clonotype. CDR3: CASNRDRGDTEAFF. CDR3 coding DNA: TGTGCCAGCAACCGAGACAGGGGTGACACTGAAGCTTTCTTT. The chain joins TRBV7-9 to TRBJ1-1, with 8 bases lining up with TRBD1. Per the germline V gene, CDR1 is SEHNR and CDR2 is FQNEAQ (reference sequence). The V gene end was trimmed by 7 bases and the J gene end by 3 bases; junction bases not matched to a gene: 7. The CDR3 runs to 14 residues.

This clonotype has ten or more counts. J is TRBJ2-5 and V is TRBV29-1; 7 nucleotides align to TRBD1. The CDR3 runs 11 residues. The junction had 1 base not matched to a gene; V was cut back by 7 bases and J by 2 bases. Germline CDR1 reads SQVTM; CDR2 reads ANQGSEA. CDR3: CSGGQQETQYF. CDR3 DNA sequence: TGCAGCGGGGGACAGCAAGAGACCCAGTACTTC.

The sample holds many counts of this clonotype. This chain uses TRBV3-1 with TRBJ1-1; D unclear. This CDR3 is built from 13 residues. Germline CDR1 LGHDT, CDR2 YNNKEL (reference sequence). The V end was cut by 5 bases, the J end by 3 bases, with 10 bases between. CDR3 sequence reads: CASSFWGDTEAFF. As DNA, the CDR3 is TGTGCCAGCAGCTTTTGGGGTGACACTGAAGCTTTCTTT.

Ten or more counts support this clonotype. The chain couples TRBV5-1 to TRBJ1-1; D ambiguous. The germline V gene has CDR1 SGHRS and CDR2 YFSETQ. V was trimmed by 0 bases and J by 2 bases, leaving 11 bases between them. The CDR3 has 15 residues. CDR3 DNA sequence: TGCGCCAGCAGCTTGGATTGGATGGGTAACACTGAAGCTTTCTTT. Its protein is CASSLDWMGNTEAFF.

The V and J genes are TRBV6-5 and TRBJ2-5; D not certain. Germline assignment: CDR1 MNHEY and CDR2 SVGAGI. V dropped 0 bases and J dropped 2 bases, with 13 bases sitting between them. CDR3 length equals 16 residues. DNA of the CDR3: TGTGCCAGCAGTTACTCCCCTTCGTTAGGACAAGAGACCCAGTACTTC. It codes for CASSYSPSLGQETQYF.

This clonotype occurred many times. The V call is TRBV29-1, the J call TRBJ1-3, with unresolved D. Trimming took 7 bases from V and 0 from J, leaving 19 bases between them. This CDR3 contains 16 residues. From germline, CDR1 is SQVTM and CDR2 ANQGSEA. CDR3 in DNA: TGCAGCGGAATAATACCCACAGCTCGCTCTGGAAACACCATATATTTT. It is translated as CSGIIPTARSGNTIYF.

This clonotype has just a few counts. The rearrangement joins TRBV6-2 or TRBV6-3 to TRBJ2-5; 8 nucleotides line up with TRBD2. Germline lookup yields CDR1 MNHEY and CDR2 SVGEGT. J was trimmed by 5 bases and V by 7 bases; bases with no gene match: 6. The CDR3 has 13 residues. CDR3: CASTGGARETQYF. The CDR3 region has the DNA TGTGCCAGCACGGGAGGGGCGCGCGAGACCCAGTACTTC.

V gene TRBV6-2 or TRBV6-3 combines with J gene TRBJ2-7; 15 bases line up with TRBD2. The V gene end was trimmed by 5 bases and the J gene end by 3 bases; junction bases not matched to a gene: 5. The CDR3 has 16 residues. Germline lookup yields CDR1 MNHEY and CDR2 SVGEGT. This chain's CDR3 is CASSPGLAGGSYEQYF. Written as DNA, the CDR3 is TGTGCCAGCAGTCCGGGACTAGCGGGAGGTAGCTACGAGCAGTACTTC.

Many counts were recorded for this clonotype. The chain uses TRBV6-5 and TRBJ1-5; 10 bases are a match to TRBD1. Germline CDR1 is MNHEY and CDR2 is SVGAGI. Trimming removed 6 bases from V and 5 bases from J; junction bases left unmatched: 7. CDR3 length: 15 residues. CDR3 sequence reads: CASSPRGTGDQPQHF. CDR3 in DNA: TGTGCCAGCAGCCCCCGAGGGACAGGGGATCAGCCCCAGCATTTT.

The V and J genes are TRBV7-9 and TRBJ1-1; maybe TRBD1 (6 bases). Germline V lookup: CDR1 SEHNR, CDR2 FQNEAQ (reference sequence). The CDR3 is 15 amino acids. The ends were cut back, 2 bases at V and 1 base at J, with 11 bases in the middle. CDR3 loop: CASSLIGRGNTEAFF. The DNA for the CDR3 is TGTGCCAGCAGCTTAATTGGCAGGGGGAACACTGAAGCTTTCTTT.

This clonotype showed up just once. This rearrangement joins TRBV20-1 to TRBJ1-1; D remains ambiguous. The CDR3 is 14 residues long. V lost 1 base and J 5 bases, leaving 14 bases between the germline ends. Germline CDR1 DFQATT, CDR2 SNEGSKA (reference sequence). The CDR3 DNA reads TGCAGTGCTAGAGGGGTCGGAGGTTGGACTGAAGCTTTCTTT. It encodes CSARGVGGWTEAFF.

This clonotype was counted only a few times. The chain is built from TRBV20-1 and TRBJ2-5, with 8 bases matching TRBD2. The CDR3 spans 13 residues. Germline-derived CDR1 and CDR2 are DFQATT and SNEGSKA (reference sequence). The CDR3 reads CSSLADLQETQYF. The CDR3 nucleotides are TGCAGCTCACTAGCGGACCTCCAAGAGACCCAGTACTTC.

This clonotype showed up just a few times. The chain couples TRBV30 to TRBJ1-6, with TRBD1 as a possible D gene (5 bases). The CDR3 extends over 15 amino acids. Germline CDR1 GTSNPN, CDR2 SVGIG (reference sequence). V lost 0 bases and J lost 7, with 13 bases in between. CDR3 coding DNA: TGTGCCTGGAGTGTCGGGGGATGGGAGAATTCACCCCTCCACTTT. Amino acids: CAWSVGGWENSPLHF.

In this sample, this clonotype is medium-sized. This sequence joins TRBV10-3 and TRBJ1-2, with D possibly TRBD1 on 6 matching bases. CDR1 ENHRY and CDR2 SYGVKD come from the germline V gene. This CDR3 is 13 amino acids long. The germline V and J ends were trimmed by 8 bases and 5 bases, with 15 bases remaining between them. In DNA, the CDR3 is TGTGCCATCCGGGGGCTCCTTTCTTATGGCTACACCTTC. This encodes CAIRGLLSYGYTF.

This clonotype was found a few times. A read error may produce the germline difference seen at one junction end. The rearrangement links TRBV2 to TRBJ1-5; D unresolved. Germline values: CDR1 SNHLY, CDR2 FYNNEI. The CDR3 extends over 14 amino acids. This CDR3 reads CASTLIDSSQPQHF. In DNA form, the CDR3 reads TGTGCCAGCACCCTGATCGATAGCAGTCAGCCCCAGCATTTT.

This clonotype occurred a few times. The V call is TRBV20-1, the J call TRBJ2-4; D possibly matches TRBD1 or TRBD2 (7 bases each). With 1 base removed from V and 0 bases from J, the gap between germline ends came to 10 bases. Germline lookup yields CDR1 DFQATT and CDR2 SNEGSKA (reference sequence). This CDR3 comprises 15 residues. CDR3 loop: CSARAGGEAKNIQYF. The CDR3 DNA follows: TGCAGTGCTAGAGCAGGGGGGGAAGCCAAAAACATTCAGTACTTC.

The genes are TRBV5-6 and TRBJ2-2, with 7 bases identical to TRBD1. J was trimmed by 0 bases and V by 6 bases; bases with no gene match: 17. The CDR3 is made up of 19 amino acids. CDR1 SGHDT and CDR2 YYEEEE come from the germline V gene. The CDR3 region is CASNQKGAGGYANTGELFF. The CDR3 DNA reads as TGTGCCAGCAACCAGAAAGGGGCAGGGGGATACGCGAACACCGGGGAGCTGTTTTTT.

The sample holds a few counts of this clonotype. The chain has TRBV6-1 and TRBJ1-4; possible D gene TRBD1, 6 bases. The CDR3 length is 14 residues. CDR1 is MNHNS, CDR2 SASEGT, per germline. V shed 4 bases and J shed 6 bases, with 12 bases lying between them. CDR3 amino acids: CASSATGLDEKLFF. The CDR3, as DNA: TGTGCCAGCAGTGCGACAGGCTTAGATGAAAAACTGTTTTTT.

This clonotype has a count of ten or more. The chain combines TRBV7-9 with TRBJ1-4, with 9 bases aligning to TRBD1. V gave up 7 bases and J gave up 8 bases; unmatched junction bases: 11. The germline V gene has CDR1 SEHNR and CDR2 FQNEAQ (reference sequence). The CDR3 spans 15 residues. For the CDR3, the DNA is TGTGCCAGCAAAGACCCCGGGACAGGGTCCGAAAAACTGTTTTTT. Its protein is CASKDPGTGSEKLFF.

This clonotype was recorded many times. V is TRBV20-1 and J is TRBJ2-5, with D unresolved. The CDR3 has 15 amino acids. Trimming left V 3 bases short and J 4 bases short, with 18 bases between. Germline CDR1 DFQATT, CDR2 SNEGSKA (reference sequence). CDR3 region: CSASEDWARGETQYF. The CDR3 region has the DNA TGCAGTGCTAGTGAAGATTGGGCAAGAGGAGAGACCCAGTACTTC.

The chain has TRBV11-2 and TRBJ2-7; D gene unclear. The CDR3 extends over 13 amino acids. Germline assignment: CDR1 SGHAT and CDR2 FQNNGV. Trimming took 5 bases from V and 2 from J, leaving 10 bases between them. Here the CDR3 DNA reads TGTGCCAGCAGCCCCGGTCTCCCCTACGAGCAGTACTTC. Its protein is CASSPGLPYEQYF.

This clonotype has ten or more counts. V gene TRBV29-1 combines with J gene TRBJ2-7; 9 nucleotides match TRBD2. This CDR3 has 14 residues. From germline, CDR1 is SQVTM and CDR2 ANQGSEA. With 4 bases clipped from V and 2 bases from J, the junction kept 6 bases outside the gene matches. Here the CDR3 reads CSVVSQRGAYEQYF. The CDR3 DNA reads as TGCAGCGTTGTGTCCCAGCGGGGGGCCTACGAGCAGTACTTC.